A single sample gave rise to the 27 T cell receptor beta chains below, sequenced in a study of T cells in women clearing cervical HPV infection. Produced via immunoSEQ multiplex PCR; TCRdb's table is partial and in-frame only. The sample's table shows fewer than 35,000 clones. The sequenced material came from blood buffy coat. The receptors stem from a woman aged 18 to 69 with a cervical HPV16 infection that either progressed to CIN3+ or cleared (not recorded which).

Judged by frequency, this clone is medium-sized. The CDR3 is cut off 3 residues early in the read; its end comes from the germline J gene. V usage is TRBV19 and J usage is TRBJ2-2, with D perhaps TRBD1 (5 bases). V was trimmed by 6 bases and J by 6 bases, leaving 8 bases between them. Germline-derived CDR1 and CDR2 are LNHDA and SQIVND (reference sequence). The CDR3 length is 12 residues. The CDR3 spells CASRRGSGELFF. The CDR3 bases that were read are TGTGCCAGTAGAAGGGGTTCCGGGGAG.

Concerning this clone: The read is 3 residues too short to cover the CDR3 end, so that end is filled in from the germline J gene. This chain uses TRBV7-3 with TRBJ1-1, with D maybe TRBD1 (6 bases). This CDR3 contains 13 residues. Trimming stripped 5 bases from V and 4 bases from J, with 11 bases between. Germline V gives CDR1 SGHTA, CDR2 FQGTGA. The CDR3 here is CASSGTGTTEAFF. The CDR3 DNA, read in part, is TGTGCCAGCAGCGGTACAGGGACCACTGAA.

As regards this clone: The germline gene is not matched at one end of the junction; a read error may be the cause. Read data end 3 residues before the CDR3 end; the end is taken from the germline J gene. This sample includes further DNA sequences coding for the same CDR3. This chain joins TRBV6-1 and TRBJ1-3, with a possible D match to TRBD1 (5 bases). The CDR3 runs to 15 residues. Germline V gene lookup returns CDR1 MNHNS and CDR2 SASEGT. CDR3: CASSEVPQTGNTIYF. CDR3 DNA (partial): TGTGCCAGCAGTGAAGTACCTCAAACAGGAAACACG.

CDR3 DNA (partial): TGTGCCAGCAGCTTATCTTTTAGCGGGGACAATGAC. Encoded protein: CASSLSFSGDND. The whole CDR3 is CASSLSFSGDNDYTF. V and J are TRBV7-7 and TRBJ1-2; D perhaps matches TRBD1 (6 bases). The read gets to within 3 residues of the CDR3 end, and the germline J gene fills in the rest. This CDR3 is 15 amino acids long. Germline V gene sequence: CDR1 SSHAT, CDR2 FNYEAQ (reference sequence).

As concerns this clone: The read gets to within 3 residues of the CDR3 end, and the germline J gene fills in the rest. The rearrangement uses TRBV5-8 and TRBJ1-1; TRBD1 might be the D (5 bases). The CDR3 loop spans 14 amino acids. V dropped 3 bases and J dropped 5 bases, with 14 bases sitting between them. CDR1 SGHTS and CDR2 YDEGEE come from the germline V gene. This CDR3 is CASSSPQGWTEAFF. The sequenced part of the CDR3 DNA is TGTGCCAGCAGCTCGCCTCAGGGTTGGACTGAA.

CDR3 amino acids: CASSREGYKDEQFF. The sequenced part of the CDR3 DNA is TGTGCCAGTAGCAGGGAGGGGTATAAGGATGAG. The rearrangement links TRBV19 to TRBJ2-1; 7 nucleotides agree with TRBD2. Read sequence stops 3 residues before the CDR3 end, and the germline J gene provides the missing end. The germline CDR1 and CDR2 sequences are LNHDA and SQIVND (reference sequence). This CDR3 is built from 14 residues. V dropped 6 bases and J dropped 8; count of bases not matched to a gene: 10.

As concerns this clone: The read halts 3 residues ahead of the CDR3 end, with the missing end drawn from the germline J gene. This sequence joins TRBV19 and TRBJ2-1; 9 bases align to TRBD2. Trimming removed 3 bases from V and 5 bases from J; junction bases left unmatched: 2. The CDR3 loop spans 14 amino acids. Germline CDR1 is LNHDA and CDR2 is SQIVND (reference sequence). The sequenced part of the CDR3 DNA is TGTGCCAGTAGTATCCTAGCGGGGAACAATGAG. Translated: CASSILAGNNE. The entire CDR3 sequence reads CASSILAGNNEQFF.

On this clone: A junction boundary mismatches the germline segment, possibly from a read error. The read ends 3 residues shy of where the CDR3 ends; the end is completed using the germline J gene. V is TRBV7-7 and J is TRBJ1-2; D is uncertain. This CDR3 region has 14 residues. Germline CDR1 and CDR2: SSHAT and FNYEAQ (reference sequence). The chain's CDR3 is CASSSADGSNGYTF. The sequenced CDR3 bases are TGTGCTAGCAGCTCGGCGGATGGTAGCAATGGC.

Turning to this clone: The missing CDR3 end, 3 residues past where the read stops, is filled in from the germline J gene. The genes are TRBV5-1 and TRBJ2-1; unclear D gene. The CDR3 consists of 15 residues. Germline V gene lookup returns CDR1 SGHRS and CDR2 YFSETQ. V lost 0 bases and J 0 bases, leaving 7 bases between the germline ends. The CDR3 spells CASSLGRSSYNEQFF. Partial CDR3 DNA: TGCGCCAGCAGCTTGGGCAGGAGCTCCTACAATGAG.

As regards this clone: The sequenced fragment ends 3 residues before the CDR3 boundary, so the rest is inferred from the germline J gene. J is TRBJ2-2 and V is TRBV19; 7 positions match TRBD1. Trimming took 7 bases from V and 5 from J; bases not matched to a gene: 19. There are 18 residues in the CDR3. Per germline, CDR1 LNHDA and CDR2 SQIVND (reference sequence). The CDR3 DNA, read in part, is TGTGCCAGTACCCTAAGGGCCTTACAGGGGAAGGGAACCGGGGAG. The encoded protein is CASTLRALQGKGTGE. The whole CDR3 protein is CASTLRALQGKGTGELFF.

On this clone itself: From the germline J gene comes the end of the CDR3, since the read stops 3 residues before it. The chain has TRBV5-1 and TRBJ2-7; D call uncertain. This CDR3 is built from 14 residues. V dropped 0 bases and J dropped 3 bases, with 10 bases sitting between them. CDR1 is SGHRS and CDR2 is YFSETQ in the germline V gene. CDR3 bases read: TGCGCCAGCAGCTTGGCCCTCTTCAGCTACGAG. Translated: CASSLALFSYE. The CDR3 as a whole reads CASSLALFSYEQYF.

With regard to this clone: The read gets to within 3 residues of the CDR3 end, and the germline J gene fills in the rest. The chain joins TRBV6-7 to TRBJ1-2; D is unclear. TRBV6-7 is noted as an ORF with a role that remains uncertain. V was cut by 4 bases and J by 6 bases, with 15 bases left in between. There are 14 residues in the CDR3. The sequenced part of the CDR3 DNA is TGTGCCAGCAGTTTAACTGGGCGACCCAATGGC. Translating it yields CASSLTGRPNG. In full, the CDR3 reads CASSLTGRPNGYTF.

As for this clone: The read ends 3 residues shy of where the CDR3 ends; the end is completed using the germline J gene. This chain uses TRBV7-6 with TRBJ2-2, with unresolved D. Germline V gene sequence: CDR1 SGHVS, CDR2 FNYEAQ. V was pared by 5 bases and J by 0 bases, with 7 bases between. The CDR3 has 14 amino acids. The DNA read from the CDR3 is TGTGCCAGCAGCCCCCTCCCGAACACCGGGGAG. It encodes CASSPLPNTGE. The complete CDR3 sequence is CASSPLPNTGELFF.

CDR3 residues: CASSYGTGLELFF. The sequenced part of the CDR3 DNA is TGTGCCAGCAGTTACGGGACAGGGTTAGAA. The chain is built from TRBV6-2 or TRBV6-3 and TRBJ1-4; 9 positions match TRBD1. The CDR3 end falls 3 residues outside the read, so it is completed with the germline J gene. This CDR3 is 13 amino acids long. From germline, CDR1 is MNHEY and CDR2 SVGEGT.

This clone shows up as medium-sized by frequency. With the read ending 3 residues before the CDR3 end, the germline J gene is used to fill in that end. Other DNA variants within this sample encode the same CDR3. The genes are TRBV7-3 and TRBJ2-2; D is uncertain. Trimming cost V 4 bases and J 7 bases, with 19 bases left between them. CDR1 SGHTA and CDR2 FQGTGA come from the germline V gene. The CDR3 totals 16 residues. Partial CDR3 DNA: TGTGCCAGCAGCTCAATCGCGTCCTCTGATCGCGGGGAG. This sequence encodes CASSSIASSDRGE. The whole CDR3 protein reads CASSSIASSDRGELFF.

About this clone itself: The observed sequence ends 3 residues before the CDR3 terminus, with the missing tail filled in from the germline J gene. The chain combines TRBV28 with TRBJ2-5; D remains unclear. Trimming stripped 7 bases from V and 4 bases from J, with 10 bases between. Germline CDR1 and CDR2: MDHEN and SYDVKM. The CDR3 has 12 amino acids. The CDR3 DNA, read in part, is TGTGCCAGCAAGGCCACCGTAGAGACC. Translating it yields CASKATVET. The entire CDR3 protein is CASKATVETQYF.

The CDR3 reads CAISGVEGPLFF. CDR3 DNA (partial): TGTGCCATCAGTGGGGTAGAAGGGCCG. The J gene is TRBJ2-2, the V gene TRBV10-3; D gene unclear. The CDR3 end is not reached by the read, which stops 3 residues before it; the germline J gene fills it in. Germline V gene lookup returns CDR1 ENHRY and CDR2 SYGVKD. The CDR3 is made up of 12 amino acids.

To note about this clone: The read stops 3 residues short of the end of the CDR3; the missing end is completed from the germline J gene. The rearrangement uses TRBV23-1 and TRBJ2-2; 10 bases line up with TRBD1. TRBV23-1 is annotated as an ORF whose role is uncertain. This CDR3 spans 18 amino acids. The ends lost 0 bases at V and 0 bases at J; junction bases unmatched: 4. The sequenced CDR3 bases are TGCGCCAGCAGTCAATCCAGGGGGACAGGGGCGAACACCGGGGAG. It codes for CASSQSRGTGANTGE. The full CDR3 protein is CASSQSRGTGANTGELFF.

Concerning this clone: Read data end 3 residues before the CDR3 end; the end is taken from the germline J gene. The chain is built from TRBV7-2 and TRBJ2-3, with D possibly matching TRBD1 (6 bases). In germline, CDR1 is SGHTA, CDR2 FQGNSA. The CDR3 is 13 residues long. The sequenced CDR3 bases are TGTGCCAGCGCTGGACAGTTTAATCAGCCG. Protein sequence: CASAGQFNQP. The complete CDR3 reads CASAGQFNQPQYF.

As for this clone: The read terminates 3 residues ahead of where the CDR3 ends, so the germline J gene completes it. J is TRBJ1-2 and V is TRBV6-2 or TRBV6-3; D unresolved. Germline-derived CDR1 and CDR2 are MNHEY and SVGEGT. The CDR3 loop spans 13 amino acids. CDR3 DNA (partial): TGTGCCAGCAGTTCCCGCGGCAGTTGGGGC. Translated, it gives CASSSRGSWG. The whole CDR3 sequence is CASSSRGSWGYTF.

The CDR3 DNA, read in part, is TGCGCCAGCAGTGTCGGGGGGGCCTCGAACACCGGGGAG. Translated, it gives CASSVGGASNTGE. The full CDR3 protein is CASSVGGASNTGELFF. The chain is built from TRBV10-1 and TRBJ2-2; 8 nucleotides line up with TRBD2. The read comes to an end 3 residues before the CDR3 does, leaving the germline J gene to fill in the end. CDR1 and CDR2 from the germline V gene are WNHNN and SYGVQD (reference sequence). The CDR3 length is 16 residues. The ends lost 4 bases at V and 0 bases at J; junction bases unmatched: 4.

On this clone: The sequenced fragment ends 3 residues before the CDR3 boundary, so the rest is inferred from the germline J gene. V gene TRBV5-4 combines with J gene TRBJ2-5; possible D gene TRBD2, 6 bases. Trimming pared 0 bases from V and 7 bases from J, leaving 10 bases between. The length of the CDR3 is 13 residues. The germline CDR1 and CDR2 sequences are SGHNT and YYREEE (reference sequence). The CDR3 sequence: CASSLASEATQYF. The DNA read from the CDR3 is TGTGCCAGCAGCTTGGCTAGCGAGGCGACC.

As to this clone: The read falls 3 residues short of the CDR3 end, and the missing part is taken from the germline J gene. The chain carries TRBV14 and TRBJ2-1, with 7 nucleotides matching TRBD1. The CDR3 has 16 amino acids. With 4 bases clipped from V and 4 bases from J, the junction kept 10 bases outside the gene matches. In germline, CDR1 is SGHDN, CDR2 FVKESK. CDR3 residues: CASSPLGQEAYNEQFF. The DNA read from the CDR3 is TGTGCCAGCAGCCCCCTAGGACAGGAAGCTTACAATGAG.

Notes on this clone: Read coverage stops 3 residues before the CDR3 terminus; the germline J gene supplies the remainder. J is TRBJ2-2 and V is TRBV19, with 9 bases matching TRBD1. The germline CDR1 and CDR2 sequences are LNHDA and SQIVND (reference sequence). The CDR3 is made up of 17 amino acids. The CDR3 bases that were read are TGTGCCAGTAGATGGGGGACAGGGAGATCGACTAATGAAAAG. Encoded protein: CASRWGTGRSTNEK. The full CDR3 protein reads CASRWGTGRSTNEKLFF.

Details on this clone: The read ends 3 residues early relative to the CDR3; the germline J gene fills the gap. The rearrangement uses TRBV30 and TRBJ2-2; TRBD2 matches 10 bases. Germline V gives CDR1 GTSNPN, CDR2 SVGIG (reference sequence). This CDR3 has 15 amino acids. V lost 1 base to trimming and J lost 6 bases; unmatched junction nucleotides: 5. The part of the CDR3 DNA that was read is TGTGCCTGGAGTGGCCTAGCGGGAGTTGCCGGGGAG. This encodes CAWSGLAGVAGE. The entire CDR3 sequence reads CAWSGLAGVAGELFF.

Details on this clone: The read halts 3 residues ahead of the CDR3 end, with the missing end drawn from the germline J gene. This rearrangement joins TRBV7-9 to TRBJ2-7; D is unclear. V was pared by 5 bases and J by 4 bases, with 12 bases between. Germline V gives CDR1 SEHNR, CDR2 FQNEAQ (reference sequence). CDR3 length: 13 residues. The sequenced CDR3 bases are TGTGCCAGCAGCGGCCCCACAGAATACGAG. Amino acids: CASSGPTEYE. The CDR3 in full is CASSGPTEYEQYF.

Details on this clone: With the read ending 3 residues before the CDR3 end, the germline J gene is used to fill in that end. This chain uses TRBV5-1 with TRBJ2-7, with TRBD1 identical over 12 bases. J was trimmed by 6 bases and V by 0 bases; bases with no gene match: 7. Looked up from germline, CDR1 is SGHRS and CDR2 is YFSETQ. The CDR3 sequence is 16 residues long. CDR3 in amino acids: CASSLVGTGGSGEQYF. The sequenced part of the CDR3 DNA is TGCGCCAGCAGCTTGGTGGGGACAGGGGGCTCTGGCGAG.